These 17 T cell receptor beta chains were all obtained from the same sample, sequenced in a study of cytomegalovirus exposure and HLA in healthy donors. With 60 Vbeta and 13 Jbeta primers, the PCR was carried out. Clones were read by immunoSEQ multiplex PCR, and TCRdb kept only the in-frame ones, dropping some. The table lists fewer than 200,000 clones, around 88% of them singletons. The sequenced sample was PBMCs. The receptors derive from a woman between 25 and 40 years old in good health and CMV-seronegative.

There are a few counts of this clone. This sequence joins TRBV27 and TRBJ2-5; D possibly corresponds to TRBD2 (7 bases). The J call is in doubt because the DNA end fits TRBJ2-7 better. Germline V CDR1 and CDR2: MNHEY, SMNVEV (reference sequence). CDR3 size: 15 residues. CDR3 coding DNA: TGTGCCAGCAGGACCCTTTTAGGGGGGGCTAGCGAGCAGTACTTC. It translates to CASRTLLGGASEQYF.

This chain links TRBV2 with TRBJ2-7; no definite D call. Trimming took 0 bases from V and 2 from J, leaving 11 bases between them. Germline loops: CDR1 SNHLY, CDR2 FYNNEI. The CDR3 length is 15 residues. The CDR3 bases are TGTGCCAGCAGTGAAGCCGGAGCGCCCCCCTACGAGCAGTACTTC. This gives the protein CASSEAGAPPYEQYF.

The rearrangement uses TRBV5-1 and TRBJ2-5; no firm D call. This CDR3 region has 11 residues. In germline, CDR1 is SGHRS, CDR2 YFSETQ. V lost 4 bases and J 2 bases, leaving 3 bases between the germline ends. The CDR3 DNA is TGCGCCAGCAGCGCGCAAGAGACCCAGTACTTC. It encodes CASSAQETQYF.

The chain employs TRBV7-2 and TRBJ2-3; 7 nucleotides match TRBD2. Germline-derived CDR1 and CDR2 are SGHTA and FQGNSA. J was trimmed by 2 bases and V by 1 base; bases with no gene match: 6. The CDR3 extends over 16 amino acids. DNA for the CDR3: TGTGCCAGCAGCTTAGGAGCGGGGATCATCACAGATACGCAGTATTTT. Translating gives CASSLGAGIITDTQYF.

This clone was detected once. The chain joins TRBV10-3 to TRBJ1-5; maybe TRBD1 (6 bases). The CDR3 is made up of 13 amino acids. Germline V gene data show CDR1 as ENHRY and CDR2 as SYGVKD. Trimming shortened V by 10 bases and J by 5 bases, and 15 bases separated the two germline ends. This chain's CDR3 is CARARDKDQPQHF. In nucleotides, the CDR3 is TGTGCCAGAGCTCGGGACAAGGATCAGCCCCAGCATTTT.

The chain couples TRBV6-5 to TRBJ1-1; 7 bases align to TRBD1. The CDR3 covers 14 residues. Germline lookup yields CDR1 MNHEY and CDR2 SVGAGI. Trimming took 6 bases from V and 6 from J; bases not matched to a gene: 10. The CDR3 protein is CASSPHRGISEAFF. The CDR3 coding sequence is TGTGCCAGCAGCCCTCACAGGGGCATTTCTGAAGCTTTCTTT.

The CDR3: CASSLKRGAGDNQPQHF. The CDR3 DNA reads TGTGCCAGCAGCTTGAAGAGGGGGGCGGGGGATAATCAGCCCCAGCATTTT. The V and J genes are TRBV5-8 and TRBJ1-5, with D perhaps TRBD1 (6 bases). Germline lookup yields CDR1 SGHTS and CDR2 YDEGEE. The ends were cut back, 1 base at V and 4 bases at J, with 18 bases in the middle. The CDR3 is 17 amino acids.

The chain combines TRBV13 with TRBJ2-1; a weak D match, TRBD1 (6 bases). There are 16 residues in the CDR3. Per the germline V gene, CDR1 is PRHDT and CDR2 is FYEKMQ (reference sequence). Trimming cost V 1 base and J 0 bases, with 10 bases left between them. Here the CDR3 reads CASSLVRGSSYNEQFF. Written as DNA, the CDR3 is TGTGCCAGCAGCTTAGTCAGGGGTAGCTCCTACAATGAGCAGTTCTTC.

This clone was picked up a small number of times. The chain couples TRBV5-4 to TRBJ1-1, with 8 nucleotides matching TRBD1. CDR1 is SGHNT and CDR2 is YYREEE in the germline V gene (reference sequence). The CDR3 runs 13 residues. V gave up 4 bases and J gave up 4 bases; unmatched junction bases: 3. The CDR3 spells CASSRTGTTEAFF. The CDR3 DNA reads as TGTGCCAGCAGCCGGACAGGGACCACTGAAGCTTTCTTT.

The chain carries TRBV5-1 and TRBJ2-7; the match to TRBD2 covers 12 bases. CDR1 is SGHRS, CDR2 YFSETQ, per germline. CDR3 length: 15 amino acids. The ends lost 3 bases at V and 2 bases at J; junction bases unmatched: 3. The CDR3 loop reads CASSWGLAGPYEQYF. The CDR3, as DNA: TGCGCCAGCAGCTGGGGACTAGCGGGTCCCTACGAGCAGTACTTC.

The CDR3 DNA is TGTGCCAGCACTTCCCCCCGGGGCGCGGGGGAGACCCAGTACTTC. Its translation is CASTSPRGAGETQYF. This chain connects TRBV28 to TRBJ2-5; a weak D match, TRBD2 (6 bases). The length of the CDR3 is 15 residues. The germline V gene has CDR1 MDHEN and CDR2 SYDVKM. Trimming stripped 7 bases from V and 5 bases from J, with 20 bases between.

This rearrangement joins TRBV18 to TRBJ2-2; no reliable D call. The CDR3 has 18 amino acids. The germline CDR1 and CDR2 sequences are KGHSH and LQKENI. The V gene lost 3 bases and the J gene lost 0 bases, with 17 bases spanning the gap. CDR3 in DNA: TGTGCCAGCTCACCGTTAAAACAGACAAAGACGAACACCGGGGAGCTGTTTTTT. Its translation: CASSPLKQTKTNTGELFF.

This rearrangement joins TRBV28 to TRBJ2-6; 7 positions agree with TRBD1. This CDR3 region has 16 residues. Looked up from germline, CDR1 is MDHEN and CDR2 is SYDVKM. Trimming cost V 5 bases and J 4 bases; bases outside gene matches: 8. CDR3 nucleotide sequence: TGTGCCAGCAGTCTACGAACAGGGGCCGGGGCCAACGTCCTGACTTTC. Protein product: CASSLRTGAGANVLTF.

The chain is built from TRBV7-9 and TRBJ2-3; 11 bases map to TRBD2. From germline, CDR1 is SEHNR and CDR2 FQNEAQ (reference sequence). The junction had 7 bases not matched to a gene; V was cut back by 5 bases and J by 6 bases. This CDR3 is built from 15 residues. The CDR3 nucleotides read TGTGCCAGCAGCAAACTAGCGGGGGCGGGGGATACGCAGTATTTT. This codes for CASSKLAGAGDTQYF.

This rearrangement joins TRBV7-9 to TRBJ1-1; perhaps TRBD1 as D (5 bases). CDR1 and CDR2 (germline): SEHNR, FQNEAQ (reference sequence). The CDR3 consists of 15 residues. Trimming pared 1 base from V and 4 bases from J, leaving 13 bases between. The CDR3 loop reads CASSLVSGGGTEAFF. DNA of the CDR3: TGTGCCAGCAGCTTAGTGTCCGGCGGGGGCACTGAAGCTTTCTTT. The full variable domain, its missing parts supplied by reference TRBV7-9 and TRBJ1-1, is DTGVSQNPRHKITKRGQNVTFRCDPISEHNRLYWYRQTLGQGPEFLTYFQNEAQLEKSRLLSDRFSAERPKGSFSTLEIQRTEQGDSAMYLCASSLVSGGGTEAFFGQGTRLTVV.

V gene TRBV10-3 combines with J gene TRBJ2-7, with 7 bases aligning to TRBD1. V dropped 11 bases and J dropped 0; count of bases not matched to a gene: 4. This CDR3 spans 12 amino acids. The germline V gene has CDR1 ENHRY and CDR2 SYGVKD. The CDR3 spells CASQGNSYEQYF. CDR3 nucleotides: TGTGCCTCACAGGGGAACTCCTACGAGCAGTACTTC.

This clone has just a few counts. The chain carries TRBV4-3 and TRBJ2-3; D perhaps matches TRBD1 (5 bases). Germline-derived CDR1 and CDR2 are LGHNA and YSLEER. The CDR3 loop spans 15 amino acids. V was pared by 3 bases and J by 0 bases, with 10 bases between. CDR3 in amino acids: CASSHYQGSTDTQYF. The CDR3 nucleotides are TGCGCCAGCAGCCATTATCAGGGCAGCACAGATACGCAGTATTTT.